The 24 T cell receptor beta chains reported below all come from one sample, sequenced in a study of T cell changes during pregnancy in multiple sclerosis. Produced via immunoSEQ multiplex PCR; TCRdb's table is partial and in-frame only. The table lists tens of thousands of clones, 89% of them singletons. Sequencing was performed on CD4+ T cells from peripheral blood mononuclear cells, taken in the first trimester of pregnancy. The receptor set was obtained from a female donor with multiple sclerosis, enrolled in a pregnancy study.

On this clone itself: The germline gene is not matched at one end of the junction; a read error may be the cause. The rearrangement links TRBV7-7 to TRBJ2-5, with D perhaps matching TRBD2 (8 bases). The CDR3 extends over 14 amino acids. Germline assignment: CDR1 SSHAT and CDR2 FNYEAQ (reference sequence). CDR3: CASSLAGQKETQYF. CDR3 nucleotide sequence: TGTGCTAGCAGCTTAGCGGGACAGAAGGAGACCCAGTACTTC.

The chain combines TRBV5-5 with TRBJ2-1; D remains ambiguous. Germline V gene data show CDR1 as SGHKS and CDR2 as YYEKEE (reference sequence). V was pared by 2 bases and J by 3 bases, with 9 bases between. This CDR3 comprises 14 residues. The CDR3 DNA reads as TGTGCCAGCAGCTTAGGTCAGGACTACAATGAGCAGTTCTTC. As protein: CASSLGQDYNEQFF. The whole variable domain, filled in from reference TRBV5-5 and TRBJ2-1, reads DAGVTQSPTHLIKTRGQQVTLRCSPISGHKSVSWYQQVLGQGPQFIFQYYEKEERGRGNFPDRFSARQFPNYSSELNVNALLLGDSALYLCASSLGQDYNEQFFGPGTRLTVL.

The rearrangement joins TRBV30 to TRBJ2-7; 7 nucleotides match TRBD1. CDR1 is GTSNPN, CDR2 SVGIG, per germline (reference sequence). Unmatched junction bases numbered 6, after V lost 8 bases and J lost 2 bases. The CDR3 length is 12 residues. The CDR3 region has the DNA TGTGCCGCTGGGACAGTAGCCTACGAGCAGTACTTC. Translating gives CAAGTVAYEQYF.

The chain recombines TRBV11-1 with TRBJ1-4, with D tentatively TRBD1 (5 bases). Germline V lookup: CDR1 SGHAT, CDR2 FQDESV (reference sequence). Trimming removed 2 bases from V and 8 bases from J, with 9 bases in between. This CDR3 contains 13 residues. The CDR3 bases are TGTGCCAGCAGCTTAAGGGGCGACGAAAAACTGTTTTTT. Its translation: CASSLRGDEKLFF.

The chain employs TRBV6-5 and TRBJ2-5; D remains unclear. The V gene's germline CDR1 is MNHEY and CDR2 SVGAGI. This CDR3 has 12 residues. V lost 0 bases and J 5 bases, leaving 4 bases between the germline ends. The CDR3 nucleotides read TGTGCCAGCAGTTACTCTCGGGAGACCCAGTACTTC. Translated, it gives CASSYSRETQYF.

The rearrangement links TRBV5-1 to TRBJ1-3; D is undetermined. The CDR3 contains 14 residues. Trimming shortened V by 4 bases and J by 0 bases, and 8 bases separated the two germline ends. The germline V gene encodes CDR1 SGHRS and CDR2 YFSETQ. CDR3 in amino acids: CASSLEPSGNTIYF. The CDR3 bases are TGCGCCAGCAGCCTGGAGCCCTCTGGAAACACCATATATTTT.

This chain joins TRBV5-4 and TRBJ2-7, with TRBD1 matching 11 bases. This CDR3 spans 15 amino acids. The germline CDR1 and CDR2 sequences are SGHNT and YYREEE (reference sequence). Trimming cost V 4 bases and J 4 bases; bases outside gene matches: 7. In DNA, the CDR3 is TGTGCCAGCAGCCAACCGGGACAGGGGGTTTACGAGCAGTACTTC. Translated, it gives CASSQPGQGVYEQYF.

The chain employs TRBV5-6 and TRBJ1-3, with D unclear. V lost 0 bases to trimming and J lost 0 bases, with 19 bases between them. In germline, CDR1 is SGHDT, CDR2 YYEEEE. The CDR3 consists of 19 residues. CDR3 sequence reads: CASSLAEAALTYSGNTIYF. The CDR3 DNA reads TGTGCCAGCAGCTTGGCGGAGGCAGCCCTTACCTACTCTGGAAACACCATATATTTT. The variable domain in full, with the rest retrieved from reference TRBV5-6 and TRBJ1-3, is DAGVTQSPTHLIKTRGQQVTLRCSPKSGHDTVSWYQQALGQGPQFIFQYYEEEERQRGNFPDRFSGHQFPNYSSELNVNALLLGDSALYLCASSLAEAALTYSGNTIYFGEGSWLTVV.

The genes are TRBV10-1 and TRBJ2-3; 7 bases agree with TRBD2. V was pared by 0 bases and J by 0 bases, with 3 bases of the junction left unmatched. Germline CDR1 WNHNN, CDR2 SYGVQD (reference sequence). This CDR3 region has 16 residues. CDR3 in DNA: TGCGCCAGCAGTGAGTCCCAAGCGGGAAGCACAGATACGCAGTATTTT. This translates into CASSESQAGSTDTQYF.

This chain links TRBV2 with TRBJ2-1, with 11 bases that match TRBD2. Germline V gene lookup returns CDR1 SNHLY and CDR2 FYNNEI. With 4 bases clipped from V and 4 bases from J, the junction kept 0 bases outside the gene matches. This CDR3 is 14 amino acids long. CDR3 DNA: TGTGCCAGCAGTGGACTAGCGGGGTACAATGAGCAGTTCTTC. Encoded protein: CASSGLAGYNEQFF.

The gene calls are TRBV27 and TRBJ2-1; weak D call: TRBD2 (6 bases). Germline V gene lookup returns CDR1 MNHEY and CDR2 SMNVEV (reference sequence). V shed 7 bases and J shed 9 bases, with 19 bases lying between them. The CDR3 has 14 amino acids. Written as DNA, the CDR3 is TGTGCCAGCACCCGGGACTGGGGGTCGGGTGAGCAGTTCTTC. Translating it yields CASTRDWGSGEQFF.

The genes are TRBV6-1 and TRBJ2-7, with D unclear. The germline gives CDR1 MNHNS, CDR2 SASEGT. This CDR3 has 14 residues. Trimming took 6 bases from V and 4 from J, leaving 16 bases between them. The CDR3 coding sequence is TGTGCCAGCAGGTCAGGTGATGGTTCTTACGAGCAGTACTTC. It codes for CASRSGDGSYEQYF.

The J gene is TRBJ2-7, the V gene TRBV28, with 7 bases identical to TRBD1. V lost 6 bases and J lost 4; bases outside the gene matches: 15. The CDR3 loop spans 16 amino acids. The germline CDR1 and CDR2 sequences are MDHEN and SYDVKM. The CDR3 region is CASSRPGQPVGYEQYF. CDR3 nucleotides: TGTGCCAGCAGCCGTCCGGGACAGCCTGTAGGGTACGAGCAGTACTTC.

The V call is TRBV7-2, the J call TRBJ2-1; 9 positions match TRBD2. The CDR3 sequence is 15 residues long. The ends lost 1 base at V and 8 bases at J; junction bases unmatched: 6. The germline gives CDR1 SGHTA, CDR2 FQGNSA. CDR3 region: CASSLVALAGDEQFF. DNA of the CDR3: TGTGCCAGCAGCTTAGTTGCACTAGCGGGCGATGAGCAGTTCTTC.

The chain joins TRBV19 to TRBJ2-1; TRBD2 matches at 7 bases. V lost 7 bases and J lost 6; bases outside the gene matches: 9. In germline, CDR1 is LNHDA, CDR2 SQIVND (reference sequence). The CDR3 length is 14 residues. CDR3 DNA sequence: TGTGCCAGTATGGGCGGGAGTTGGGGCAATGAGCAGTTCTTC. As protein: CASMGGSWGNEQFF.

V is TRBV10-3 and J is TRBJ1-2; unclear D gene. The CDR3 is made up of 13 amino acids. Per germline, CDR1 ENHRY and CDR2 SYGVKD. V was shortened by 2 bases and J by 6 bases, with 10 bases between the two germline ends. The CDR3 DNA sequence: TGTGCCATCAGTGAGGACACGAGGGATGGCTACACCTTC. This gives the protein CAISEDTRDGYTF.

The chain uses TRBV27 and TRBJ2-3, with TRBD1 matching over 7 bases. V was pared by 5 bases and J by 6 bases, with 2 bases of the junction left unmatched. Germline-derived CDR1 and CDR2 are MNHEY and SMNVEV (reference sequence). This CDR3 contains 12 residues. The CDR3 loop reads CASSIQGDTQYF. The CDR3 coding sequence is TGTGCCAGCAGTATACAGGGGGATACGCAGTATTTT.

J is TRBJ1-3 and V is TRBV9, with D unresolved. Germline V lookup: CDR1 SGDLS, CDR2 YYNGEE. The V end was cut by 0 bases, the J end by 4 bases, with 11 bases between. CDR3 size: 15 residues. CDR3: CASSVDGMVGNTIYF. The DNA of the CDR3 is TGTGCCAGCAGCGTAGACGGGATGGTGGGAAACACCATATATTTT.

This clone was counted between two and nine times. The V call is TRBV28, the J call TRBJ1-1; tentatively, D is TRBD1 (5 bases). The CDR3 length is 16 residues. The V end lost 8 bases, the J end lost 4 bases, and 23 bases lay between the germline ends. Germline values: CDR1 MDHEN, CDR2 SYDVKM. The CDR3 reads CASPPRFRVRGTEAFF. The CDR3 bases are TGTGCCAGCCCTCCCAGGTTCAGGGTTAGAGGCACTGAAGCTTTCTTT. Full variable domain (rest looked up from reference TRBV28 and TRBJ1-1): DVKVTQSSRYLVKRTGEKVFLECVQDMDHENMFWYRQDPGLGLRLIYFSYDVKMKEKGDIPEGYSVSREKKERFSLILESASTNQTSMYLCASPPRFRVRGTEAFFGQGTRLTVV.

J is TRBJ1-4 and V is TRBV2; 10 nucleotides line up with TRBD1. Trimming at V came to 4 bases and at J to 7 bases, leaving 3 bases not matched to a gene. This CDR3 has 14 residues. CDR1 SNHLY and CDR2 FYNNEI come from the germline V gene. For the CDR3, the DNA is TGTGCCAGCAGTGGACAGGGGGCGGGTGAAAAACTGTTTTTT. Amino acids: CASSGQGAGEKLFF.

This clone was seen a few times. The chain combines TRBV28 with TRBJ1-1; 9 positions agree with TRBD1. Losses at the gene ends were 4 bases for V and 11 bases for J; bases not matched to a gene: 8. Germline V gene data show CDR1 as MDHEN and CDR2 as SYDVKM. There are 13 residues in the CDR3. Written as DNA, the CDR3 is TGTGCCAGCAGTTACACCGGGACAGGGCGGGCTTTCTTT. Amino acid sequence: CASSYTGTGRAFF.

This chain connects TRBV19 to TRBJ1-1; 7 nucleotides line up with TRBD1. This CDR3 contains 14 residues. CDR1 is LNHDA, CDR2 SQIVND, per germline (reference sequence). Germline trimming cut 7 bases from V and 6 bases from J; bases unmatched to any gene: 11. CDR3 protein: CASTQGDVTAEAFF. In DNA form, the CDR3 reads TGTGCCAGTACCCAGGGGGACGTAACTGCTGAAGCTTTCTTT.

The V gene is TRBV2, the J gene TRBJ1-5, with a possible D match to TRBD1 (5 bases). Germline loops: CDR1 SNHLY, CDR2 FYNNEI. Trimming pared 4 bases from V and 1 base from J, leaving 11 bases between. This CDR3 comprises 15 residues. The CDR3 loop is CASSGTRASNQPQHF. Written as DNA, the CDR3 is TGTGCCAGCAGTGGAACCAGGGCCAGCAATCAGCCCCAGCATTTT.

The chain employs TRBV28 and TRBJ1-4; 9 bases are a match to TRBD1. V trimming: 4 bases; J trimming: 3 bases; junction bases outside the gene matches: 6. Germline CDR1 MDHEN, CDR2 SYDVKM. The CDR3 extends over 16 amino acids. The CDR3 region is CASSSGTGTSNEKLFF. For the CDR3, the DNA is TGTGCCAGCAGTTCGGGGACAGGGACTTCTAATGAAAAACTGTTTTTT. Full variable domain (outside the CDR3, taken from reference TRBV28 and TRBJ1-4): DVKVTQSSRYLVKRTGEKVFLECVQDMDHENMFWYRQDPGLGLRLIYFSYDVKMKEKGDIPEGYSVSREKKERFSLILESASTNQTSMYLCASSSGTGTSNEKLFFGSGTQLSVL.